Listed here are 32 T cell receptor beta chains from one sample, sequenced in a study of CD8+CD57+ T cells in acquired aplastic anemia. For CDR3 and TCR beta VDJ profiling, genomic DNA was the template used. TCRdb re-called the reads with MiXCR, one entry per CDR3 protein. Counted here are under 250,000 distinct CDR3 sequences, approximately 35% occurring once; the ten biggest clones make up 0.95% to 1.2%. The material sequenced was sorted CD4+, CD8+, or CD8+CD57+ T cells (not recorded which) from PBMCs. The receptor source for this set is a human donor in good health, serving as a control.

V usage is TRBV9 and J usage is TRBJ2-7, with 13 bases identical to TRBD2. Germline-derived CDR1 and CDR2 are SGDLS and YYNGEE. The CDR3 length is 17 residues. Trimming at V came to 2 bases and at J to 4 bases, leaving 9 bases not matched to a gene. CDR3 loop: CASSVRLAGGTTYEQYF. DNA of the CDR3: TGTGCCAGCAGCGTTCGACTAGCGGGGGGCACCACGTACGAGCAGTACTTC.

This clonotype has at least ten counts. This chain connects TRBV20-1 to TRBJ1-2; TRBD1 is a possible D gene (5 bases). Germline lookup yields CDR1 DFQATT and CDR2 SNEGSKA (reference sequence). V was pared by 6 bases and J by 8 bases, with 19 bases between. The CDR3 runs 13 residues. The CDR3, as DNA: TGCAGTGCACCGGACGCGACAGTACTAGGCTACACCTTC. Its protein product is CSAPDATVLGYTF.

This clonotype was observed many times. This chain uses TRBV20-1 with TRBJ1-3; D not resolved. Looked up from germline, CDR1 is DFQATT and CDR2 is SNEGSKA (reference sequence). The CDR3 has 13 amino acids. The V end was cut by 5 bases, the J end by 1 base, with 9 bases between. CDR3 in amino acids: CSAPRISGNTIYF. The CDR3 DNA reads TGCAGTGCTCCAAGAATATCTGGAAACACCATATATTTT.

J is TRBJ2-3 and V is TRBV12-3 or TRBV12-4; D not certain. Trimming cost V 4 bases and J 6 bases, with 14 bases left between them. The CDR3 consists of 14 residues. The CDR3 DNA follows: TGTGCCAGCAGTTATCCGGGTCCTCCGGATACGCAGTATTTT. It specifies CASSYPGPPDTQYF.

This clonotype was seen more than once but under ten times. The CDR3 nucleotides read TGCGCCAGCGGCGATGGGGGAGCATCCTACAATGAGCAGTTCTTC. Translated, it gives CASGDGGASYNEQFF. The chain couples TRBV5-1 to TRBJ2-1; TRBD1 or TRBD2 may be the D gene (5 bases each). V was pared by 7 bases and J by 1 base, with 15 bases between. This CDR3 contains 15 residues. Germline V gives CDR1 SGHRS, CDR2 YFSETQ.

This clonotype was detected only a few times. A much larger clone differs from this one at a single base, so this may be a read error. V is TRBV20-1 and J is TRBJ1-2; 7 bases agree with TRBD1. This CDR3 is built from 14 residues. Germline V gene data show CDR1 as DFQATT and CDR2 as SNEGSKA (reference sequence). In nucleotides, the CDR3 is TGCCGTGCGAGCAACCTAGACAGGGACTATGGCTACACCTTC. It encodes CRASNLDRDYGYTF.

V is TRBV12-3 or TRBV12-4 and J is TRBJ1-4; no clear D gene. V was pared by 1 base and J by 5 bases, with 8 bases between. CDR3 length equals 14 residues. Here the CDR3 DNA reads TGTGCCAGCAGTTTAGGGGGAACGAATGAAAAACTGTTTTTT. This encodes CASSLGGTNEKLFF.

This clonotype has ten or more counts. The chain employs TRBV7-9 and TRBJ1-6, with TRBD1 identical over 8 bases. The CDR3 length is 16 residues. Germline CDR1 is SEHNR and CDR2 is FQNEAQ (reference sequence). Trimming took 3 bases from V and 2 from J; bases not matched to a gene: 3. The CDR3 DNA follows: TGTGCCAGCAGCTTCACAGGGGGAGCCTATAATTCACCCCTCCACTTT. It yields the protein CASSFTGGAYNSPLHF.

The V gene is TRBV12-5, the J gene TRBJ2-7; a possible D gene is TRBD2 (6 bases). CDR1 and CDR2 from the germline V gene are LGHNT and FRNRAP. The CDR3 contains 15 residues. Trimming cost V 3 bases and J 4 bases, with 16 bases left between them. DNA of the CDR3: TGTGCTAGTGGTTTTGGCGGGATAGCACCTTACGAGCAGTACTTC. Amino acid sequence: CASGFGGIAPYEQYF.

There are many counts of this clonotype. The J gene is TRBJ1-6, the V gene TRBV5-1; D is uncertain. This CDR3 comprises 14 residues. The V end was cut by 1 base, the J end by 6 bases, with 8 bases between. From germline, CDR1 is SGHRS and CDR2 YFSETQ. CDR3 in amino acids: CASSLLSPNSPLHF. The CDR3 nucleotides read TGCGCCAGCAGCTTGTTGTCCCCTAATTCACCCCTCCACTTT.

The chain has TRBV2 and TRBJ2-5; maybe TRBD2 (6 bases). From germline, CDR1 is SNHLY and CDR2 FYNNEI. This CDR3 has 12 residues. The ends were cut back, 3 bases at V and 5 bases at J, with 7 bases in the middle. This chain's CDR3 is CASSEGRETQYF. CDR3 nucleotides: TGTGCCAGCAGTGAGGGGAGGGAGACCCAGTACTTC.

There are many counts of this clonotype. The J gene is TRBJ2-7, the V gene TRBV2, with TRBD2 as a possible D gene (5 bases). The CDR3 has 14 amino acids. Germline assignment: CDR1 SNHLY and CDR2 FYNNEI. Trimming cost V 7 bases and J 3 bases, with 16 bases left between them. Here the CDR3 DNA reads TGTGCCAGCACGGCGGGTAGGTCAAACTACGAGCAGTACTTC. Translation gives CASTAGRSNYEQYF.

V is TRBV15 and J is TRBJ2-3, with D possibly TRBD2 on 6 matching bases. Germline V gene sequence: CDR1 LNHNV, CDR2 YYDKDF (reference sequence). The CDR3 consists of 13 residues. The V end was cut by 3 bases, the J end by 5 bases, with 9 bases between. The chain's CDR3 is CATSSLEGDTQYF. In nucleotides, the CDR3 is TGTGCCACCAGCAGCTTGGAGGGAGATACGCAGTATTTT.

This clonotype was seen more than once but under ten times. The CDR3: CASSLGGGTTDTQYF. DNA for the CDR3: TGTGCCAGCAGCTTGGGAGGGGGCACAACAGATACGCAGTATTTT. The J gene is TRBJ2-3, the V gene TRBV11-1; possibly TRBD1 or TRBD2 for D (7 bases each). CDR1 and CDR2 from the germline V gene are SGHAT and FQDESV (reference sequence). The CDR3 extends over 15 amino acids. Deletions cut 3 bases from V and 3 bases from J, with 13 bases between.

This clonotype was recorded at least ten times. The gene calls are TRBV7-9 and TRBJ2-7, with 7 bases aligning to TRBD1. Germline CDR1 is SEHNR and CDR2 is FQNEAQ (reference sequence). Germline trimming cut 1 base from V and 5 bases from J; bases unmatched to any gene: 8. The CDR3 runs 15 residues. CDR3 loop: CASSLGGDRADEQYF. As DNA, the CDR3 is TGTGCCAGCAGCTTAGGAGGTGACAGGGCAGACGAGCAGTACTTC.

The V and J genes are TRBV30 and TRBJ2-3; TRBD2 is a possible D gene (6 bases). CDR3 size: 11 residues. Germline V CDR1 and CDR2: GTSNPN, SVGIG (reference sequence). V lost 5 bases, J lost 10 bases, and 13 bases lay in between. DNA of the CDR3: TGTGCCTGGGGCCGACTAGAGGCGCAGTATTTT. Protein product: CAWGRLEAQYF.

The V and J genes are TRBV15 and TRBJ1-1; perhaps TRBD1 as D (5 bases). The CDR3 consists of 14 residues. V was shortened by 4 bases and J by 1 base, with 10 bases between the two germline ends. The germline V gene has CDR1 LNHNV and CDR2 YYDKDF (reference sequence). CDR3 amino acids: CATSMGLSNTEAFF. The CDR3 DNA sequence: TGTGCCACCAGCATGGGACTGTCGAACACTGAAGCTTTCTTT.

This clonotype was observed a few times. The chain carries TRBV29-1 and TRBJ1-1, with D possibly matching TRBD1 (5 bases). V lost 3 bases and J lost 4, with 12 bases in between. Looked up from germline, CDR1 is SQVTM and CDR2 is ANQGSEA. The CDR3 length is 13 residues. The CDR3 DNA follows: TGCAGCGTTGAGGGGGGTATGGGCACTGAAGCTTTCTTT. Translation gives CSVEGGMGTEAFF.

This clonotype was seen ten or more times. CDR3 nucleotides: TGTGCCAGCAGCTCGGCAGGAGGGAGCTCCTACGAGCAGTACTTC. Translated: CASSSAGGSSYEQYF. V usage is TRBV7-9 and J usage is TRBJ2-7, with D maybe TRBD2 (6 bases). The CDR3 totals 15 residues. Germline lookup yields CDR1 SEHNR and CDR2 FQNEAQ (reference sequence). V was trimmed by 4 bases and J by 0 bases, leaving 13 bases between them.

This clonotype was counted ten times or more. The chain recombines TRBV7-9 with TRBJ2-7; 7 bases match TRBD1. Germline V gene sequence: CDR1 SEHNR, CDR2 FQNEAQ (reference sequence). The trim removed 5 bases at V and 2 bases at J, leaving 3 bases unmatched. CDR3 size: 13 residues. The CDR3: CASSPQGAYEQYF. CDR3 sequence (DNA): TGTGCCAGCAGCCCCCAGGGGGCCTACGAGCAGTACTTC.

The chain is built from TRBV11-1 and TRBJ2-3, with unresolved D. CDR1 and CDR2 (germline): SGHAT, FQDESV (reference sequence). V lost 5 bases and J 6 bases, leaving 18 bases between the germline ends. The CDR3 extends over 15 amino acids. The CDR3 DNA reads TGTGCCAGCAGCCCTCTTGGTAGGGAACGGGATACGCAGTATTTT. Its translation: CASSPLGRERDTQYF.

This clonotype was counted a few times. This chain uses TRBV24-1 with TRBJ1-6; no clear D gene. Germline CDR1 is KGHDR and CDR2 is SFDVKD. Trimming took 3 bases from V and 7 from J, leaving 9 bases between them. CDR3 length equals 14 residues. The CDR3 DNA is TGTGCCACCAGTGATGGCAGTCCAAATTCACCCCTCCACTTT. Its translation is CATSDGSPNSPLHF.

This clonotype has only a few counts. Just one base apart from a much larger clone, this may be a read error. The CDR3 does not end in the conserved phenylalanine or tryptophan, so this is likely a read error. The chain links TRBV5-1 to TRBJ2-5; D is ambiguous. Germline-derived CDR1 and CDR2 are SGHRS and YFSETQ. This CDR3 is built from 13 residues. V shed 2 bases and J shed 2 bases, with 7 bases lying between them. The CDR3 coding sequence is TGCGCCAGCAGCTTACTACAACAAGAGACCCAGTACCTC. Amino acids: CASSLLQQETQYL.

CDR3 nucleotides: TGTGCCATCGGGACAGAACTGAATTCACCCCTCCACTTT. Translating gives CAIGTELNSPLHF. The chain links TRBV10-3 to TRBJ1-6; 7 bases are shared with TRBD1. This CDR3 comprises 13 residues. Germline V gene sequence: CDR1 ENHRY, CDR2 SYGVKD. With V trimmed by 8 bases and J by 7 bases, 5 bases remained unmatched.

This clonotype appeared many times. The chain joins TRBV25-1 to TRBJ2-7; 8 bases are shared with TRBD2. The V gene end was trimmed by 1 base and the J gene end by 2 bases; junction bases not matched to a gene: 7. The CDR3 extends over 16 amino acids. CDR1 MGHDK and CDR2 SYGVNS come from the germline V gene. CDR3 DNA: TGTGCCAGCAGTGAATTAGACAGCGGGGGTACCTACGAGCAGTACTTC. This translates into CASSELDSGGTYEQYF.

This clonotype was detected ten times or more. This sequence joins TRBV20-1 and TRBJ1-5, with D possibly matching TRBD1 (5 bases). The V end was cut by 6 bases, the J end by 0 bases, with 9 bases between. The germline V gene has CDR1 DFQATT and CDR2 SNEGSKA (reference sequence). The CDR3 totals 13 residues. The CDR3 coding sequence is TGCAGTGCCAAGACAGATAGCAATCAGCCCCAGCATTTT. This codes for CSAKTDSNQPQHF.

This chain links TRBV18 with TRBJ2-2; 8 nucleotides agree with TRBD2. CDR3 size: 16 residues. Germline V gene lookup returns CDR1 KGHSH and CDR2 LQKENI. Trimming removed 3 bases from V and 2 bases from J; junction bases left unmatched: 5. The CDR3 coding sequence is TGTGCCAGCTCACCGGAGGGACTAGTTAACACCGGGGAGCTGTTTTTT. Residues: CASSPEGLVNTGELFF.

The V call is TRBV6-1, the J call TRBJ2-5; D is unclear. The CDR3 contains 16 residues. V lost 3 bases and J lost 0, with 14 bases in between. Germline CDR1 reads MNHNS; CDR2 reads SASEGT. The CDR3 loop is CASSDTPWPNQETQYF. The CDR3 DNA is TGTGCCAGCAGTGATACACCTTGGCCCAACCAAGAGACCCAGTACTTC.

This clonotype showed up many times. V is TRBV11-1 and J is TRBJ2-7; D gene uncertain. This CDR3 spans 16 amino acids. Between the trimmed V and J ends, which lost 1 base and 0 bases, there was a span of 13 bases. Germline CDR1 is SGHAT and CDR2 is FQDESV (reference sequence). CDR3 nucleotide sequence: TGTGCCAGCAGCTTAGGAGCCGGCAGGAGCTCCTACGAGCAGTACTTC. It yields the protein CASSLGAGRSSYEQYF. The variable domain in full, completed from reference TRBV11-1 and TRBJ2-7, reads EAEVAQSPRYKITEKSQAVAFWCDPISGHATLYWYRQILGQGPELLVQFQDESVVDDSQLPKDRFSAERLKGVDSTLKIQPAELGDSAMYLCASSLGAGRSSYEQYFGPGTRLTVT.

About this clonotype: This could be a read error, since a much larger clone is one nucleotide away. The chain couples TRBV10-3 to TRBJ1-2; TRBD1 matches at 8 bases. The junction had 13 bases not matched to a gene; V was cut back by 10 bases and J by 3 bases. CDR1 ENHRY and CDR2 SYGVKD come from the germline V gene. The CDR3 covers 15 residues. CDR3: CATSGAGGAHYGYTF. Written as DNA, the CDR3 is TGTGCCACCTCTGGGGCAGGGGGCGCCCACTATGGCTACACCTTC.

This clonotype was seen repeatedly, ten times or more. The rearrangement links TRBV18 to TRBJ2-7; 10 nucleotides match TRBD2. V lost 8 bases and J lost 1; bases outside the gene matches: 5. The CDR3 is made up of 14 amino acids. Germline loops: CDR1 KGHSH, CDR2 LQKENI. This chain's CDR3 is CASSPSGSSYEQYF. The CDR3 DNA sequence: TGTGCCAGCAGTCCTAGCGGGAGTTCCTACGAGCAGTACTTC.

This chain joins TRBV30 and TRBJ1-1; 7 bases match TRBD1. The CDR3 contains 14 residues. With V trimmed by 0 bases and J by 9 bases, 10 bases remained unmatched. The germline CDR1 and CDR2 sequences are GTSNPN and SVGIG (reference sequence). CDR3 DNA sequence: TGTGCCTGGAGTGTAGGGGGCGCGACAGGCCAAGCTTTCTTT. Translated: CAWSVGGATGQAFF.